This T cell receptor (beta chain) was found in a study of shared clonotypes between healthy human individuals. General study points: Shared clonotypes: 4.5% to 5% naive CD4, around 3.7% naive CD8, less than 2.5% memory CD4, 0.4% to 0.45% memory CD8.

The donor population consisted of healthy HIV-negative adults with no recent acute infections or vaccinations. The method was immunoSEQ multiplex PCR; TCRdb's version includes in-frame clones alone and lacks a portion of them. Among some 1.4 million clones listed, more than 95% were seen once. V lost 3 bases to trimming and J lost 6 bases; unmatched junction nucleotides: 6. This CDR3 contains 15 residues. The germline V gene has CDR1 SGDLS and CDR2 YYNGEE. A word on this clone: The antigen is not known.

The chain carries TRBV9 and TRBJ2-7, with 13 bases matching TRBD2. Sequencing was performed on naive CD4+ T cells sorted from blood. Subset reported: CD45RA+ positively selected. The receptor was isolated from a man aged 25-40 years in good health. The CDR3 coding sequence is TGTGCCAGCAGCGCGGGACTAGCGGGATTGGGCGAGCAGTACTTC. Protein: CASSAGLAGLGEQYF.